This passage covers 25 T cell receptor beta chains from one sample sequenced in a study of cytomegalovirus exposure and HLA in healthy donors. Primers included in the PCR were 60 Vbeta and 13 Jbeta primers. Sequenced by immunoSEQ multiplex PCR; TCRdb stores in-frame clones only, minus some. The sample lists about 270,000 clones, around two thirds seen once, with about 2.1% in the top ten. The sequenced sample was PBMCs. These receptors all stem from a female donor in good health and CMV-seronegative.

The CDR3 reads CASSQGKSQPQHF. The CDR3 nucleotides are TGTGCCAGCAGTCAGGGAAAAAGTCAGCCCCAGCATTTT. J is TRBJ1-5 and V is TRBV11-3; possibly TRBD1 for D (5 bases). CDR3 size: 13 residues. The germline V gene encodes CDR1 SGHNT and CDR2 YENEEA. Trimming left V 6 bases short and J 6 bases short, with 12 bases between. The whole variable domain, filled in from reference TRBV11-3 and TRBJ1-5, reads EAGVVQSPRYKIIEKKQPVAFWCNPISGHNTLYWYLQNLGQGPELLIRYENEEAVDDSQLPKDRFSAERLKGVDSTLKIQPAELGDSAVYLCASSQGKSQPQHFGDGTRLSIL.

The chain joins TRBV11-2 to TRBJ2-7, with 9 bases aligning to TRBD1. Trimming at V came to 1 base and at J to 5 bases, leaving 6 bases not matched to a gene. Germline V gene lookup returns CDR1 SGHAT and CDR2 FQNNGV. The CDR3 is made up of 15 amino acids. CDR3 residues: CASSLVGQGQNEQYF. The CDR3 DNA follows: TGTGCCAGCAGCTTAGTCGGACAGGGGCAGAACGAGCAGTACTTC.

The gene calls are TRBV28 and TRBJ2-5, with 11 bases lining up with TRBD2. The tail of the sequence fits TRBJ2-7 better, so the J call may be wrong. This CDR3 comprises 19 residues. The V gene's germline CDR1 is MDHEN and CDR2 SYDVKM. The DNA for the CDR3 is TGTGCCAGCAGTTTACCCCCCGGGACTAGCGGTTCCAGCTCCTACGAGCAGTACTTC. Amino acids: CASSLPPGTSGSSSYEQYF.

This clone was seen more than once but under ten times. V gene TRBV5-1 combines with J gene TRBJ2-5; D gene uncertain. V was trimmed by 0 bases and J by 3 bases, leaving 9 bases between them. Germline V lookup: CDR1 SGHRS, CDR2 YFSETQ. The CDR3 loop spans 14 amino acids. CDR3 protein: CASSLDSRKETQYF. The CDR3, as DNA: TGCGCCAGCAGCTTGGACAGCAGAAAAGAGACCCAGTACTTC.

This chain connects TRBV7-9 to TRBJ2-7, with TRBD2 as a possible D gene (6 bases). The CDR3 has 14 amino acids. The germline gives CDR1 SEHNR, CDR2 FQNEAQ (reference sequence). V lost 1 base and J 7 bases, leaving 14 bases between the germline ends. The CDR3 sequence: CASSLDRGMSEQYF. For the CDR3, the DNA is TGTGCCAGCAGCTTAGATCGCGGGATGAGTGAGCAGTACTTC.

The chain couples TRBV15 to TRBJ1-1; the match to TRBD1 covers 9 bases. Germline CDR1 reads LNHNV; CDR2 reads YYDKDF (reference sequence). Losses at the gene ends were 8 bases for V and 4 bases for J; bases not matched to a gene: 8. The CDR3 is 14 residues long. CDR3 loop: CATSNRGPGTEAFF. CDR3 DNA sequence: TGTGCCACCTCAAACAGGGGGCCGGGCACTGAAGCTTTCTTT.

Only a few counts were recorded for this clone. The chain uses TRBV5-1 and TRBJ2-7, with 8 nucleotides matching TRBD2. The CDR3 runs to 13 residues. Trimming took 4 bases from V and 6 from J; bases not matched to a gene: 6. Germline loops: CDR1 SGHRS, CDR2 YFSETQ. The CDR3 protein is CASSPSGRSEQYF. In nucleotides, the CDR3 is TGCGCCAGCAGCCCCAGCGGGAGAAGCGAGCAGTACTTC.

Here the CDR3 reads CASSLLWGSGSTGELFF. The CDR3 bases are TGTGCCAGCAGCCTACTCTGGGGTAGCGGGAGTACCGGGGAGCTGTTTTTT. The V gene is TRBV7-9, the J gene TRBJ2-2; 9 positions agree with TRBD2. With V trimmed by 5 bases and J by 5 bases, 12 bases remained unmatched. CDR3 length: 17 residues. The germline V gene has CDR1 SEHNR and CDR2 FQNEAQ (reference sequence).

The V and J genes are TRBV27 and TRBJ1-2; no clear D. Germline loops: CDR1 MNHEY, CDR2 SMNVEV (reference sequence). The CDR3 runs to 15 residues. Trimming pared 4 bases from V and 5 bases from J, leaving 17 bases between. CDR3 region: CASSSDGGARYGYTF. The CDR3 DNA reads TGTGCCAGCAGTTCGGATGGAGGAGCGAGGTATGGCTACACCTTC.

The CDR3 DNA sequence: TGTGCCTGGAGTCCCACCTTTTTCGGGGGAAGAAACACCATATATTTT. As protein: CAWSPTFFGGRNTIYF. This chain links TRBV30 with TRBJ1-3, with a weak D call TRBD1 (5 bases). Germline V gives CDR1 GTSNPN, CDR2 SVGIG (reference sequence). The length of the CDR3 is 16 residues. With 2 bases removed from V and 5 bases from J, the gap between germline ends came to 19 bases.

The gene calls are TRBV7-9 and TRBJ2-3; no definite D call. V was clipped by 4 bases and J by 0 bases, with 14 bases between them. This CDR3 region has 16 residues. Looked up from germline, CDR1 is SEHNR and CDR2 is FQNEAQ (reference sequence). CDR3: CASSSSHRLSTDTQYF. The CDR3 nucleotides are TGTGCCAGCAGCTCGTCTCATCGGTTAAGCACAGATACGCAGTATTTT.

The chain employs TRBV6-5 and TRBJ2-7, with 7 nucleotides matching TRBD2. Germline assignment: CDR1 MNHEY and CDR2 SVGAGI. This CDR3 spans 15 amino acids. Germline trimming cut 5 bases from V and 2 bases from J; bases unmatched to any gene: 9. Here the CDR3 DNA reads TGTGCCAGCAGTCGAGATCGGACTAGGCCCTACGAGCAGTACTTC. Protein: CASSRDRTRPYEQYF.

This clone was detected only a few times. The chain couples TRBV7-2 to TRBJ2-1, with a possible D match to TRBD1 (6 bases). There are 12 residues in the CDR3. V was clipped by 1 base and J by 13 bases, with 11 bases between them. Germline loops: CDR1 SGHTA, CDR2 FQGNSA. Here the CDR3 reads CASSLGGRQQFF. The CDR3 DNA sequence: TGTGCCAGCAGCTTAGGGGGGCGACAACAGTTCTTC.

This clone occurred once. The chain recombines TRBV15 with TRBJ2-1, with 11 bases lining up with TRBD2. V gave up 3 bases and J gave up 3 bases; unmatched junction bases: 4. The germline gives CDR1 LNHNV, CDR2 YYDKDF (reference sequence). The CDR3 has 16 amino acids. The DNA for the CDR3 is TGTGCCACCAGCAGGTTGGGACTAGCGGTCTACAATGAGCAGTTCTTC. It is translated as CATSRLGLAVYNEQFF.

The rearrangement joins TRBV18 to TRBJ2-4; D remains ambiguous. CDR3 length: 13 amino acids. Germline CDR1 KGHSH, CDR2 LQKENI. V lost 3 bases and J lost 0, with 3 bases in between. The DNA of the CDR3 is TGTGCCAGCTCACCCTCAGCCAAAAACATTCAGTACTTC. The encoded protein is CASSPSAKNIQYF. Full variable domain (rest looked up from reference TRBV18 and TRBJ2-4): NAGVMQNPRHLVRRRGQEARLRCSPMKGHSHVYWYRQLPEEGLKFMVYLQKENIIDESGMPKERFSAEFPKEGPSILRIQQVVRGDSAAYFCASSPSAKNIQYFGAGTRLSVL.

This sequence joins TRBV18 and TRBJ2-3, with 8 bases aligning to TRBD1. Germline CDR1 is KGHSH and CDR2 is LQKENI. V was clipped by 4 bases and J by 2 bases; unmatched bases: 5. The CDR3 contains 15 residues. The CDR3 nucleotides are TGTGCCAGCTCACTTCGACAGGGGAACACAGATACGCAGTATTTT. It is translated as CASSLRQGNTDTQYF.

There are a few counts of this clone. This chain joins TRBV5-1 and TRBJ2-5; 12 nucleotides match TRBD2. This CDR3 comprises 16 residues. J lost 2 bases, V lost 2 bases, and 4 bases had no gene match. The germline V gene has CDR1 SGHRS and CDR2 YFSETQ. This CDR3 is CASSLGTSGLQETQYF. In nucleotides, the CDR3 is TGCGCCAGCAGCTTAGGGACTAGCGGGCTACAAGAGACCCAGTACTTC. Full variable domain (missing parts from reference TRBV5-1 and TRBJ2-5): KAGVTQTPRYLIKTRGQQVTLSCSPISGHRSVSWYQQTPGQGLQFLFEYFSETQRNKGNFPGRFSGRQFSNSRSEMNVSTLELGDSALYLCASSLGTSGLQETQYFGPGTRLLVL.

This clone was seen a few times. The V and J genes are TRBV5-1 and TRBJ1-1; 9 nucleotides align to TRBD1. Germline assignment: CDR1 SGHRS and CDR2 YFSETQ. This CDR3 comprises 14 residues. J was trimmed by 1 base and V by 6 bases; bases with no gene match: 4. CDR3 amino acids: CASNRGQGNTEAFF. The CDR3 bases are TGCGCCAGCAACCGGGGACAGGGGAACACTGAAGCTTTCTTT.

A word on this clone: A junction end diverges from the germline sequence, so it may reflect a read error. The chain has TRBV28 and TRBJ2-7; 13 bases map to TRBD2. The CDR3 is made up of 15 amino acids. The germline gives CDR1 MDHEN, CDR2 SYDVKM. DNA for the CDR3: TGTGCCAGCAGTTCGGGACTAGCGGGACTCTCCGAGCAGTGCTTC. This gives the protein CASSSGLAGLSEQCF.

This clone has a single count. One end of the junction fails to match germline, which may point to a read error. V and J are TRBV5-1 and TRBJ2-2; possible D gene TRBD1, 5 bases. Germline V gives CDR1 SGHRS, CDR2 YFSETQ. The CDR3 is 14 residues long. The CDR3 DNA is TGCGCCAGCAGATTGGACACGGGCACCGGGGAGCTGTTTTTT. Protein: CASRLDTGTGELFF.

Turning to this clone: A junction boundary mismatches the germline segment, possibly from a read error. The chain employs TRBV6-1 and TRBJ1-1, with 7 bases matching TRBD1. The CDR3 sequence is 13 residues long. Germline CDR1 reads MNHNS; CDR2 reads SASEGT. The CDR3: CASRSLETGSQLF. CDR3 in DNA: TGTGCCAGCAGGTCTCTGGAGACAGGGAGCCAGCTCTTT.

This clone was seen a few times. This chain connects TRBV7-9 to TRBJ2-5; 9 nucleotides line up with TRBD2. The DNA end is a closer match to TRBJ2-7, so the J assignment may be wrong. Germline CDR1 is SEHNR and CDR2 is FQNEAQ (reference sequence). The CDR3 sequence is 16 residues long. In DNA, the CDR3 is TGTGCCAGCAGCCCGGATGGACTAGCGTTTGGCTACGAGCAGTACTTC. Protein: CASSPDGLAFGYEQYF.

This chain joins TRBV5-5 and TRBJ2-1, with D uncertain. The CDR3 has 16 residues. CDR1 and CDR2 (germline): SGHKS, YYEKEE (reference sequence). The V end was cut by 6 bases, the J end by 12 bases, with 28 bases between. The CDR3 loop reads CASTYNELESYSGQFF. CDR3 DNA: TGTGCCAGCACTTACAATGAGTTAGAATCATATTCGGGGCAGTTCTTC.

As concerns this clone: Other nucleotide sequences from this sample produce the same CDR3. The rearrangement links TRBV28 to TRBJ2-7; D possibly corresponds to TRBD1 (5 bases). Trimming left V 5 bases short and J 0 bases short, with 5 bases between. The CDR3 sequence is 12 residues long. In germline, CDR1 is MDHEN, CDR2 SYDVKM. The CDR3 is CASSRGSYEQYF. The CDR3 region has the DNA TGTGCCAGCAGTAGGGGCTCCTACGAGCAGTACTTC.

The genes are TRBV5-1 and TRBJ2-5; 8 nucleotides align to TRBD2. CDR3 length equals 15 residues. J lost 2 bases, V lost 4 bases, and 7 bases had no gene match. The V gene's germline CDR1 is SGHRS and CDR2 YFSETQ. CDR3 sequence (DNA): TGCGCCAGCAGCGTTATAGCGGGGCTGCAAGAGACCCAGTACTTC. It encodes CASSVIAGLQETQYF.